This T cell receptor (beta chain) was identified during a study of prognosis after radiotherapy for stage I lung cancer. Findings of the study overall: The authors reported that TRBV and TRBJ gene usage differed between patients with and without metastases.

Amplification of TCR beta CDR3 from genomic DNA used two-round multiplex PCR. First-round PCR employed TRBV- and TRBJ-specific primers for each gene. TCRdb reanalysed the multiplex PCR reads using MiXCR and keeps one entry per CDR3 protein. The repertoire holds some 14,000 distinct CDR3 sequences, with 30% as singletons. This clonotype was recorded at least ten times. Its specificity is not known. CDR1 is SGHDT and CDR2 is YYEEEE in the germline V gene. CDR3 length equals 14 residues. V lost 4 bases and J lost 10; bases outside the gene matches: 12. The specimen comprised PBMCs, sampled before or after stereotactic body radiation therapy (not recorded which). This sequence originates from a donor at least 50 years old with non-small cell lung cancer. The chain joins TRBV5-6 to TRBJ1-1; 8 bases are shared with TRBD1. CDR3 sequence (DNA): TGTGCCAGCAGCCCCGGGACAGGCGGTTCCGTAGCTTTCTTT. Its protein product is CASSPGTGGSVAFF.